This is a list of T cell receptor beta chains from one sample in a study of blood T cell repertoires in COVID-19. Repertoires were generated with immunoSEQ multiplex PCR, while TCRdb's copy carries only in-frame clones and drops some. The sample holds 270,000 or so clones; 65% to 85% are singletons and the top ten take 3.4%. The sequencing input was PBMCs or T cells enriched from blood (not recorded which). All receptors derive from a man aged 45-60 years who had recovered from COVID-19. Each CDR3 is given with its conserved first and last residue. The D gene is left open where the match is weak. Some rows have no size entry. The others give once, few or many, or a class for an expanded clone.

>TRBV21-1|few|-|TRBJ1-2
CASSKGRTGHNYGYTF
TGTGCCAGCAGCAAAGGAAGAACAGGGCATAACTATGGCTACACCTTC
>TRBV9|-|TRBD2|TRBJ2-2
CASTPGGTWNTGELFF
TGTGCCAGCACCCCGGGAGGGACCTGGAACACCGGGGAGCTGTTTTTT
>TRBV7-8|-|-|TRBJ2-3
CASSSKGRGFGADTQYF
TGTGCCAGCAGCTCAAAGGGGAGGGGGTTCGGGGCAGATACGCAGTATTTT
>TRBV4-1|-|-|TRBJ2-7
CASSQVPQGQLNHEQYF
TGCGCCAGCAGCCAAGTTCCGCAGGGTCAATTAAACCACGAGCAGTACTTC
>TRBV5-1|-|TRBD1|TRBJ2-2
CASSDQGAGGELFF
TGCGCCAGCAGTGACCAGGGGGCGGGCGGGGAGCTGTTTTTT
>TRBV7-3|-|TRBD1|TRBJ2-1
CASSPLWTGVYNEQFF
TGTGCCAGCAGCCCCCTCTGGACAGGGGTCTACAATGAGCAGTTCTTC
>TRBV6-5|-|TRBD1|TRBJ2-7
CASSYGTGAYEQYF
TGTGCCAGCAGTTACGGGACAGGGGCCTACGAGCAGTACTTC
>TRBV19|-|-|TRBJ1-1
CASSWSLPNTEAFF
TGTGCCAGTAGTTGGTCACTTCCGAACACTGAAGCTTTCTTT
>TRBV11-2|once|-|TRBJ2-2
CASSLEQMNTGELFF
TGTGCCAGCAGCTTAGAACAGATGAACACCGGGGAGCTGTTTTTT
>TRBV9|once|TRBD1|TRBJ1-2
CASSARTGVYGYTF
TGTGCCAGCAGCGCAAGGACAGGGGTGTATGGCTACACCTTC
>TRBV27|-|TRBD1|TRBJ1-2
CASSTGTGAIRYGYTF
TGTGCCAGCAGTACCGGGACAGGGGCGATTCGCTATGGCTACACCTTC
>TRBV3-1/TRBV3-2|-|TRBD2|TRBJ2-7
CASSLSGGGGPLEQYF
TGTGCCAGCAGCCTCTCTGGGGGCGGGGGGCCCCTCGAGCAGTACTTC
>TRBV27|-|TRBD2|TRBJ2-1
CASSMGLAGGGAYNEQFF
TGTGCCAGCAGTATGGGACTAGCGGGAGGTGGGGCCTACAATGAGCAGTTCTTC
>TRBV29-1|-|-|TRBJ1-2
CSVGAASPRRGYTF
TGCAGCGTTGGGGCAGCTTCGCCCCGGCGGGGGTACACCTTC
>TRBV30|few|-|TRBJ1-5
CAGGRGALSNQPQHF
TGTGCCGGAGGGAGGGGGGCCTTGAGCAATCAGCCCCAGCATTTT
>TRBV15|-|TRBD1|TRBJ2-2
CATSITGDGELFF
TGTGCCACCAGCATCACAGGGGACGGGGAGCTGTTTTTT
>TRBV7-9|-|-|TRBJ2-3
CASSLAGRTDTQYF
TGTGCCAGCAGCCTCGCGGGACGCACAGATACGCAGTATTTT
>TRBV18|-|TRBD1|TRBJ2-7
CASSPEDRGHPYEQYF
TGTGCCAGCTCACCGGAGGACAGGGGCCATCCCTACGAGCAGTACTTC
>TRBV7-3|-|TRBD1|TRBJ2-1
CASSWDRGYEQFF
TGTGCCAGCAGCTGGGACAGGGGCTATGAGCAGTTCTTC
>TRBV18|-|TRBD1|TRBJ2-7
CASSPGLGTGGDEQYF
TGTGCCAGCTCACCGGGGTTAGGGACAGGGGGTGACGAGCAGTACTTC
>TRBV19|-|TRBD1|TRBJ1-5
CARVDRVSIQPQHF
TGTGCCAGAGTCGACAGGGTTAGTATACAGCCCCAGCATTTT
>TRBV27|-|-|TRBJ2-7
CASSLMGLNSYEQYF
TGTGCCAGCAGTTTAATGGGGCTGAACTCCTACGAGCAGTACTTC
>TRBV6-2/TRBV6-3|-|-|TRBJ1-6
CASSSTGIYNSPLHF
TGTGCCAGCAGTTCAACAGGAATCTATAATTCACCCCTCCACTTT
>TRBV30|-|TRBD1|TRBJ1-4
CARTGLNEKLFF
TGTGCCCGGACAGGGCTTAATGAAAAACTGTTTTTT
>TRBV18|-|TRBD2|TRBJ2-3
CASPPWVALHTGGTDTQYF
TGTGCCAGCCCGCCTTGGGTGGCCTTACATACCGGGGGGACAGATACGCAGTATTTT
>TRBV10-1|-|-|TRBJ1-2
CASSQGYGYTF
TGCGCCAGCAGCCAGGGGTATGGCTACACCTTC
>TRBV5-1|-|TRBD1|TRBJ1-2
CASSLKGQGAGGYTF
TGCGCCAGCAGCTTGAAGGGACAGGGGGCAGGTGGCTACACCTTC
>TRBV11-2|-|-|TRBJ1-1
CASSPVREFMNTEAFF
TGTGCCAGCAGCCCAGTCAGGGAATTTATGAACACTGAAGCTTTCTTT
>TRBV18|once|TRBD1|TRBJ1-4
CASSEGQGEKLFF
TGTGCCAGCTCGGAGGGACAGGGCGAAAAACTGTTTTTT
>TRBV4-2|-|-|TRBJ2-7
CASSPAQGSYEQYF
TGTGCCAGCAGCCCTGCTCAGGGGTCCTACGAGCAGTACTTC
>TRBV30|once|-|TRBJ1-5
CAWSGGDQPQHF
TGTGCCTGGAGTGGGGGAGATCAGCCCCAGCATTTT
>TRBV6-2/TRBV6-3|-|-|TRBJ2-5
CASSYSSRVETQYF
TGTGCCAGCAGTTACTCCTCAAGAGTTGAGACCCAGTACTTC
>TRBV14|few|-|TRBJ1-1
CASSQAVGIAEAFF
TGTGCCAGCAGCCAAGCTGTCGGTATCGCTGAAGCTTTCTTT
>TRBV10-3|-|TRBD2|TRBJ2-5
CAISDLSGSGWQTQYF
TGTGCCATCAGTGATCTTAGCGGGAGTGGGTGGCAGACCCAGTACTTC
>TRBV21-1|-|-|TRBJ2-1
CAPRGSYNEQFF
TGTGCCCCCAGGGGCTCCTACAATGAGCAGTTCTTC
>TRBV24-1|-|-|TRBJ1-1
CATSDPGITEAFF
TGTGCCACCAGTGATCCGGGGATCACTGAAGCTTTCTTT
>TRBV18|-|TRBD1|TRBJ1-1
CASSPQRGRTTEAFF
TGTGCCAGCTCACCCCAGAGGGGGCGAACCACTGAAGCTTTCTTT
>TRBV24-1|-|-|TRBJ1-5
CATLNNKTGSWRGNQPQHF
TGTGCCACCCTAAACAATAAAACAGGGAGTTGGAGAGGCAATCAGCCCCAGCATTTT
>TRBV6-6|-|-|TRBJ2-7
CASSHGSSPAYEQYF
TGTGCCAGCAGCCACGGGTCTAGCCCTGCCTACGAGCAGTACTTC
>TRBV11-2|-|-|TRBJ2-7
CASSLGRLSSYEQYF
TGTGCCAGCAGCTTAGGTCGATTGAGCTCCTACGAGCAGTACTTC
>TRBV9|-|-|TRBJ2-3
CASSVAKTSGADTQYF
TGTGCCAGCAGCGTAGCTAAAACTTCGGGAGCTGATACGCAGTATTTT
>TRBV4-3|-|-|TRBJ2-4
CASSQDSRTAENIQYF
TGCGCCAGCAGCCAAGATTCCCGGACAGCCGAAAACATTCAGTACTTC
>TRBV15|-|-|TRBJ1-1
CATTRRGPTTGSPWASMNTEAFF
TGTGCCACCACACGAAGGGGCCCTACTACCGGGAGCCCCTGGGCCTCTATGAACACTGAAGCTTTCTTT
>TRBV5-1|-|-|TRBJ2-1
CASSLRTGNNEQFF
TGCGCCAGCAGCTTGCGGACTGGGAACAATGAGCAGTTCTTC
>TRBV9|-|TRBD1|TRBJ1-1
CASSVQGASEAFF
TGTGCCAGCAGCGTCCAGGGGGCGAGTGAAGCTTTCTTT
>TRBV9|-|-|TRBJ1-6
CASSVGGQNNSPLHF
TGTGCCAGCAGCGTAGGGGGCCAAAATAATTCACCCCTCCACTTT
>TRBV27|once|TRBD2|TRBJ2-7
CASSHRASGTYEQYF
TGTGCCAGCAGTCATAGGGCTAGCGGTACCTACGAGCAGTACTTC
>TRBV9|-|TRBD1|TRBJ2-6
CASSVPGTGDSGANVLTF
TGTGCCAGCAGCGTCCCCGGGACAGGTGACTCTGGGGCCAACGTCCTGACTTTC
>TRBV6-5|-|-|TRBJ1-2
CASSYLPDQQGGYTF
TGTGCCAGCAGTTACTTACCCGACCAACAGGGCGGCTACACCTTC
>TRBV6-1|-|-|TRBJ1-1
CASSESTLNTEAFF
TGTGCCAGCAGTGAGAGCACCTTGAACACTGAAGCTTTCTTT
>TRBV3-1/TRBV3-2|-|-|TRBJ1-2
CASSQGGGFNYGYTF
TGTGCCAGCAGCCAGGGCGGAGGCTTTAACTATGGCTACACCTTC
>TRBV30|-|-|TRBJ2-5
CAWGSIDGETQYF
TGTGCCTGGGGGTCTATCGACGGGGAGACCCAGTACTTC
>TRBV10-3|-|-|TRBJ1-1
CAISPGASEAFF
TGTGCCATCAGCCCAGGGGCCTCTGAAGCTTTCTTT
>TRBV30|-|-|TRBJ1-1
CAWSVISNTEAFF
TGTGCCTGGAGTGTCATTTCAAACACTGAAGCTTTCTTT
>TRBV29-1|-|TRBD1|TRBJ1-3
CSVTGTGNTIYF
TGCAGCGTGACAGGGACTGGAAACACCATATATTTT
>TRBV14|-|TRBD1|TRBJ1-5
CASSQDSDRGHQPQHF
TGTGCCAGCAGCCAAGATTCGGACAGGGGTCATCAGCCCCAGCATTTT
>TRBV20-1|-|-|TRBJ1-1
CSASPGQGAFF
TGCAGTGCTAGTCCCGGGCAGGGGGCTTTCTTT
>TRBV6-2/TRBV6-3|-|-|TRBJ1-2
CASSTLQAGYGYTF
TGTGCCAGCAGTACGCTACAGGCAGGCTATGGCTACACCTTC
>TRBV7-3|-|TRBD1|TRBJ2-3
CASSSGDRGSTDTQYF
TGTGCCAGCAGTTCCGGAGACAGGGGAAGCACAGATACGCAGTATTTT